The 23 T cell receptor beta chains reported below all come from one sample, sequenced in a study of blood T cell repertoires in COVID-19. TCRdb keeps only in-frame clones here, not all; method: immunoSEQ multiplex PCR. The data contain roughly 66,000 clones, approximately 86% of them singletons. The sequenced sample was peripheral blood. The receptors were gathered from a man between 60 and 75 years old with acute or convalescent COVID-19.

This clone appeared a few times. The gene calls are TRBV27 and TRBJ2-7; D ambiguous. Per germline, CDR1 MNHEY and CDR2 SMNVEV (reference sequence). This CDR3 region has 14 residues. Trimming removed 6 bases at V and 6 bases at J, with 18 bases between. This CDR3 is CASSPRPFAAEQYF. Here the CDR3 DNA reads TGTGCCAGCAGCCCACGGCCGTTTGCGGCCGAGCAGTACTTC.

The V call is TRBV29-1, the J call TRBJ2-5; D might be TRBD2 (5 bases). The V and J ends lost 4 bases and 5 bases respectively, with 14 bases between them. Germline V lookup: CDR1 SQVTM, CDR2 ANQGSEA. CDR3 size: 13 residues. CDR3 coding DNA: TGCAGCGTTGTAGGTGGGCGAGGGGAGACCCAGTACTTC. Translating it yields CSVVGGRGETQYF.

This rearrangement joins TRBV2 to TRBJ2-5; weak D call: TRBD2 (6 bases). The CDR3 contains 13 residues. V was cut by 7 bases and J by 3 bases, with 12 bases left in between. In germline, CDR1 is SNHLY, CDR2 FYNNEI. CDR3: CASTRDLKETQYF. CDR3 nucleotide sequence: TGTGCCAGCACGAGGGACTTGAAAGAGACCCAGTACTTC.

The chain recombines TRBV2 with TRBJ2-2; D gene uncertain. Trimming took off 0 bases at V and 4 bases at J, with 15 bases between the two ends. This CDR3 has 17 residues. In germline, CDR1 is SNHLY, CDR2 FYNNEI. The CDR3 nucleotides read TGTGCCAGCAGTGAAGCGCGCAAGGCAGGTATCACCGGGGAGCTGTTTTTT. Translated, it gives CASSEARKAGITGELFF.

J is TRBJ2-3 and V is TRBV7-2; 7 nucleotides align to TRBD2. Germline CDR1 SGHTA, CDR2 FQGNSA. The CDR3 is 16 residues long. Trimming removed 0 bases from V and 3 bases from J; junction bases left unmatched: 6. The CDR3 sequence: CASSLAVGGTTDTQYF. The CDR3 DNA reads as TGTGCCAGCAGCTTAGCGGTCGGGGGGACTACAGATACGCAGTATTTT.

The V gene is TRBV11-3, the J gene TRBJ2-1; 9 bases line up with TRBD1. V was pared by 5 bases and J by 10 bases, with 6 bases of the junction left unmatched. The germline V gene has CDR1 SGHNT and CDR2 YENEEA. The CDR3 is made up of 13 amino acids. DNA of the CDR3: TGTGCCAGCAGCCCGGGACAGGGAGTCGAGCAGTTCTTC. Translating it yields CASSPGQGVEQFF.

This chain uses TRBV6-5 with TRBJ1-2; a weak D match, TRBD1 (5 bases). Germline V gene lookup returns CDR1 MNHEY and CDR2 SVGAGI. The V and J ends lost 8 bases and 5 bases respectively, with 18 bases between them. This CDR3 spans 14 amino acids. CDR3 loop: CASSSRGGWYGYTF. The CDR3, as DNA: TGTGCCAGCTCCAGCCGGGGGGGGTGGTATGGCTACACCTTC.

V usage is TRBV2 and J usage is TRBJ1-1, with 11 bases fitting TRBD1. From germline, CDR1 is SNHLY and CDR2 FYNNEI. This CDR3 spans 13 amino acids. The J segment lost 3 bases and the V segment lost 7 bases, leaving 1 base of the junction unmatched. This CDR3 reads CASKGQGDTEAFF. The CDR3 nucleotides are TGTGCCAGCAAGGGACAGGGGGACACTGAAGCTTTCTTT.

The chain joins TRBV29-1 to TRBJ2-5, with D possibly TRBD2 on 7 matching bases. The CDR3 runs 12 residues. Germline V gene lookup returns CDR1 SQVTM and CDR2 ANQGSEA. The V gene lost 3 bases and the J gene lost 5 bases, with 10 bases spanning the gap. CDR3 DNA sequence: TGCAGCGTTGAGGGGGGGCGGGAGACCCAGTACTTC. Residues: CSVEGGRETQYF.

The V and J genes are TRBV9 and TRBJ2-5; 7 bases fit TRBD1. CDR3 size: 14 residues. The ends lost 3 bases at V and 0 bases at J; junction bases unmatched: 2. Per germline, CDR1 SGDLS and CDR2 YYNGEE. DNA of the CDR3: TGTGCCAGCAGCGAGGACAGGTACCAAGAGACCCAGTACTTC. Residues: CASSEDRYQETQYF.

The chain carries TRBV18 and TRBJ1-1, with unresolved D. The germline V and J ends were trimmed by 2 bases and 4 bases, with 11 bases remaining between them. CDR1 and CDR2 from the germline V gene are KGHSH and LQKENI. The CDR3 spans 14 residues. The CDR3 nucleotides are TGTGCCAGCTCACCAGGTTTCGCGGGCACTGAAGCTTTCTTT. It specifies CASSPGFAGTEAFF.

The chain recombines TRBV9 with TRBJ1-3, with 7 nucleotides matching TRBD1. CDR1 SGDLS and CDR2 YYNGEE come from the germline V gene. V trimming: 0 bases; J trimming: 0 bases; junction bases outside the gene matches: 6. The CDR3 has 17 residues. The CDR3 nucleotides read TGTGCCAGCAGCGTAGATGAACAGGGGAGCTCTGGAAACACCATATATTTT. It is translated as CASSVDEQGSSGNTIYF.

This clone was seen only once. The CDR3 is CASSVAVNGGTYNSPLHF. The CDR3 coding sequence is TGTGCCAGCAGCGTAGCCGTTAATGGGGGGACCTATAATTCACCCCTCCACTTT. This chain links TRBV9 with TRBJ1-6, with D perhaps TRBD1 (5 bases). V lost 0 bases and J 2 bases, leaving 15 bases between the germline ends. Germline V gene data show CDR1 as SGDLS and CDR2 as YYNGEE. The CDR3 consists of 18 residues.

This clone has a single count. The CDR3 DNA follows: TGTGCCAGCAGTTACCGGGACAGGGGGAACTACGAGCAGTACGTC. It specifies CASSYRDRGNYEQYV. The V and J genes are TRBV6-2 or TRBV6-3 and TRBJ2-7; the match to TRBD1 covers 11 bases. V shed 2 bases and J 3 bases; nucleotides not matched to a gene: 3. Germline V lookup: CDR1 MNHEY, CDR2 SVGEGT. The CDR3 sequence is 15 residues long.

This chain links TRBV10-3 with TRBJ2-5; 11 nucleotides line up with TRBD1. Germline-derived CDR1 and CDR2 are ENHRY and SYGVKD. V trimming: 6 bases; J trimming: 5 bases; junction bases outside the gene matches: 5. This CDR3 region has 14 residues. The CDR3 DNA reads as TGTGCCATCAGGAAGGGACAGGGGGGGGAGACCCAGTACTTC. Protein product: CAIRKGQGGETQYF.

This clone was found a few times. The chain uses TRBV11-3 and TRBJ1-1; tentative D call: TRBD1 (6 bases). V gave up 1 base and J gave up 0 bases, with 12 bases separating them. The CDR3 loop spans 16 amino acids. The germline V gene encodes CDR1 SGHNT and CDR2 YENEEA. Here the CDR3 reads CASSLGGRGMNTEAFF. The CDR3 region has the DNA TGTGCCAGCAGCTTAGGTGGCAGGGGAATGAACACTGAAGCTTTCTTT.

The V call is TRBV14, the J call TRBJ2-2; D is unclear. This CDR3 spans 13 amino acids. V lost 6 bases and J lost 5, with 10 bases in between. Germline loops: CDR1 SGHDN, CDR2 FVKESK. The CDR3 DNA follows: TGTGCCAGCAGTCAGATTGAAACCGGGGAGCTGTTTTTT. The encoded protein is CASSQIETGELFF.

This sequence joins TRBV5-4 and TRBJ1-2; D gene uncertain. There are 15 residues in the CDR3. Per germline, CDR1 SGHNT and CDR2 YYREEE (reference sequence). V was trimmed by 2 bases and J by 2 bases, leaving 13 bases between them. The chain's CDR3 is CASSFRTRHNYGYTF. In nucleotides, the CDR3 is TGTGCCAGCAGCTTTCGCACTCGACACAACTATGGCTACACCTTC.

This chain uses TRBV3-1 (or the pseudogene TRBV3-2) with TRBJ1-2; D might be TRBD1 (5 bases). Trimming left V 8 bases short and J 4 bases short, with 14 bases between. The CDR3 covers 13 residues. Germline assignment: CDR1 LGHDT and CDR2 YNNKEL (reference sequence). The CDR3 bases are TGTGCCAGCCGTGGGGGGAACATCTATGGCTACACCTTC. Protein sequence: CASRGGNIYGYTF.

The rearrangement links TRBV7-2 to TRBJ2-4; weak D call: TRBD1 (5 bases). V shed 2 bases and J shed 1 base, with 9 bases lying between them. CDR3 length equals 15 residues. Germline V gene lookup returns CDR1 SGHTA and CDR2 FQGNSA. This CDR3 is CASSLLAGAKNIQYF. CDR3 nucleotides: TGTGCCAGCAGCTTATTGGCAGGGGCCAAAAACATTCAGTACTTC.

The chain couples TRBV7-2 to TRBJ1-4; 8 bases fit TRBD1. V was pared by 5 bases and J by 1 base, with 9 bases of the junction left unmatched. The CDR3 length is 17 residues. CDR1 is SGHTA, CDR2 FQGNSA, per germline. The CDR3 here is CASSRTGQGLTNEKLFF. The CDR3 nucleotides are TGTGCCAGCAGCCGGACAGGGCAAGGGTTAACTAATGAAAAACTGTTTTTT.

The CDR3 is CASSHEGQGRYEQYF. The CDR3 coding sequence is TGTGCCAGCAGTCACGAGGGACAGGGGCGCTACGAGCAGTACTTC. The J gene is TRBJ2-7, the V gene TRBV27; 10 bases are a match to TRBD1. Germline CDR1 reads MNHEY; CDR2 reads SMNVEV (reference sequence). The CDR3 contains 15 residues. With V trimmed by 5 bases and J by 3 bases, 7 bases remained unmatched.

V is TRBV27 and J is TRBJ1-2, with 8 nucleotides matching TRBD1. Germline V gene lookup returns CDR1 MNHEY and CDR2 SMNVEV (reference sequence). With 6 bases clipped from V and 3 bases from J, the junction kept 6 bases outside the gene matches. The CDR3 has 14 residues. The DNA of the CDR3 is TGTGCCAGCAGATCAGGGGGCGCGGACTATGGCTACACCTTC. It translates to CASRSGGADYGYTF.